This T cell receptor beta chain was captured in a study of cytomegalovirus exposure and HLA in healthy donors. The wider study: Roughly 180 million T cells yielded 100 million or so unique TCR beta sequences in earlier analysis. Study results and caveats: As immune exposure information, only CMV serostatus was available. It was shown in a later analysis that HLA-associated TCR beta chains were more clonally expanded than other, equally common chains.

CDR1 and CDR2 from the germline V gene are KGHSH and LQKENI. The CDR3 has 14 residues. V lost 3 bases, J lost 5 bases, and 6 bases stayed unmatched. The PCR employed 60 Vbeta primers together with 13 Jbeta primers. Per the study methods: A later analysis counted 65 million to 80 million unique TCR beta chains, around 10 million shared. Profiled with immunoSEQ multiplex PCR; TCRdb holds only in-frame clones, not every one. V and J calls plus clone size are reproduced from that table; the DNA served to infer D and trimming. The sample features 80,000 to 95,000 clones, with 1.1% in its top ten. Comment on this clone: Antigen specificity is unknown.

The sample consisted of PBMCs. The genes are TRBV18 and TRBJ1-1; 7 nucleotides align to TRBD1. This receptor was obtained from a woman aged 25 to 39 in good health and CMV-seronegative. CDR3 residues: CASSPYRGVTEAFF. The DNA for the CDR3 is TGTGCCAGCTCACCGTACAGGGGTGTAACTGAAGCTTTCTTT.